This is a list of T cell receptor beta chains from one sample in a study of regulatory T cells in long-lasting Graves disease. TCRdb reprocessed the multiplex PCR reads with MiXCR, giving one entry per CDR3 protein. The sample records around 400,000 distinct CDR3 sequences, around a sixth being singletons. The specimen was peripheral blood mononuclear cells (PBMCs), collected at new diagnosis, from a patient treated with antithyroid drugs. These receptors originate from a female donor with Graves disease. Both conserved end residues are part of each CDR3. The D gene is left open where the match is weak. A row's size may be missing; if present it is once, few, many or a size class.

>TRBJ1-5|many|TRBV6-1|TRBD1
CASTDTGDRGLNQPQHF
TGTGCCAGCACCGATACCGGGGACAGGGGTCTGAATCAGCCCCAGCATTTT
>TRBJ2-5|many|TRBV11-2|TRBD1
CASSFRGRAGETQYF
TGTGCCAGCAGCTTCAGGGGGCGAGCGGGAGAGACCCAGTACTTC
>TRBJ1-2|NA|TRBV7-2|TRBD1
CASSRIQGDNYGYTF
TGTGCCAGCAGTCGTATCCAGGGGGATAACTATGGCTACACCTTC
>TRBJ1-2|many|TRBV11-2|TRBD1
CASSDGLGRGQSNYGYTF
TGTGCCAGCAGCGACGGCCTCGGCAGGGGGCAGTCTAACTATGGCTACACCTTC
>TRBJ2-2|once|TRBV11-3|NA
CASSSHTGELFF
TGTGCCAGCAGCTCGCACACCGGGGAGCTGTTTTTT
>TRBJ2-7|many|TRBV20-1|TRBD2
CSAPIAPGTSGRKGSYEQYF
TGCAGTGCGCCGATAGCCCCTGGGACTAGCGGGAGGAAGGGCTCCTACGAGCAGTACTTC
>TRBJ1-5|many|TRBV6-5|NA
CASSYSRGGNQPQHF
TGTGCCAGCAGTTACTCGAGGGGGGGCAATCAGCCCCAGCATTTT
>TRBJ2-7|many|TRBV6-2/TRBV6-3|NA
CASSSSETYEQYF
TGTGCCAGCAGTTCCTCAGAGACCTACGAGCAGTACTTT
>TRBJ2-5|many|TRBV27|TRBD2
CASSLSPLAGQETQYF
TGTGCCAGCAGTTTATCCCCACTAGCGGGACAAGAGACCCAGTACTTC
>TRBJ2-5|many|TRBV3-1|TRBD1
CASSRRTGPSEETQYF
TGTGCCAGCAGCCGGAGGACAGGGCCCTCGGAAGAGACCCAGTACTTC
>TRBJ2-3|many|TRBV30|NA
CAWYSGSTDTQYF
TGTGCCTGGTACAGCGGAAGCACAGATACGCAGTATTTT
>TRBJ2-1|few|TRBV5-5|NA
CASSLFRGTSPYNEQFF
TGTGCCAGCAGCTTGTTCCGCGGGACCTCTCCCTACAATGAGCAGTTCTTC
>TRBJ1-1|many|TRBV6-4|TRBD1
CATSIRGDTEAFF
TGTGCCACCTCCATCAGGGGGGACACTGAAGCTTTCTTT
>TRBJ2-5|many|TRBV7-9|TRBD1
CASGGQQETQYF
TGTGCCAGCGGGGGACAGCAAGAGACCCAGTACTTC
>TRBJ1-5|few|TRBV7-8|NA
CASSREEGGQPQHF
TGTGCCAGCAGCCGAGAGGAGGGTGGTCAGCCCCAGCATTTT
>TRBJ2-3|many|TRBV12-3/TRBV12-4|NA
CASSPGTGTYTDTQYF
TGTGCCAGCAGTCCCGGGACTGGCACTTACACAGATACGCAGTATTTT
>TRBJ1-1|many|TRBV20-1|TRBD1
CSARIGQGNTEAFF
TGCAGTGCTAGAATCGGACAGGGGAACACTGAAGCTTTCTTT
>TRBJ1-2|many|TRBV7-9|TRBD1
CASSLVGDRDYGYTF
TGTGCCAGCAGCTTAGTCGGGGACAGGGATTATGGCTACACCTTC
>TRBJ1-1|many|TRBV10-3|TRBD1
CAIRGDSNTEAFF
TGTGCCATCAGGGGGGACAGCAACACTGAAGCTTTCTTT
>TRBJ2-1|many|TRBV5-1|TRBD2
CASKVGLAGGTTSYNEQFF
TGCGCCAGCAAAGTGGGACTAGCGGGAGGTACGACCTCCTACAATGAGCAGTTCTTC
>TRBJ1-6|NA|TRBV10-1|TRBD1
CASSDGTDSSPLHF
TGCGCCAGCAGTGATGGGACAGACTCTTCACCCCTCCACTTT
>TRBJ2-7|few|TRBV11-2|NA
CASSPTRPTYEQYF
TGTGCCAGCAGCCCTACGCGTCCCACCTACGAGCAGTACTTC
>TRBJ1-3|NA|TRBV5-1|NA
CASSLAPGNTIYF
TGCGCCAGCAGCTTGGCACCTGGAAACACCATATATTTT
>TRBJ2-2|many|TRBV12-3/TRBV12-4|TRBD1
CASRPRDRADTGELFF
TGTGCCAGCAGGCCAAGGGACAGGGCGGACACCGGGGAGCTGTTTTTT
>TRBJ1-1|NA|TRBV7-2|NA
CASSWPGQLTNTEAFF
TGTGCCAGCAGCTGGCCGGGACAACTAACGAACACTGAAGCTTTCTTT
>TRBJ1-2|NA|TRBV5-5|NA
CASSLRPGESGYTF
TGTGCCAGCAGCTTGAGGCCAGGGGAGAGTGGCTACACCTTC
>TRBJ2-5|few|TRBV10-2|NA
CATRGETQYF
TGCGCCACGAGGGGGGAGACCCAGTACTTC
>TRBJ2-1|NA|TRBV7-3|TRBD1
CASSFDGQGYNEQFF
TGTGCCAGCAGCTTCGACGGACAGGGCTACAATGAGCAGTTCTTC
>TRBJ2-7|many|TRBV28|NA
CASSPPGGSSPYEQYF
TGTGCCAGCAGTCCCCCCGGGGGTAGTTCCCCCTACGAGCAGTACTTC
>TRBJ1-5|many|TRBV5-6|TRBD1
CASSLTGVNQPQHF
TGTGCCAGCAGCTTGACAGGGGTAAATCAGCCCCAGCATTTT
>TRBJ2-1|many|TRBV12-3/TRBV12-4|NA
CASSPGQTTMKQFF
TGTGCCAGCAGTCCGGGACAAACTACAATGAAGCAGTTCTTC
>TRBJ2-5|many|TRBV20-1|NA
CSASRGGETQYF
TGCAGTGCTAGCAGGGGCGGGGAGACCCAGTACTTC
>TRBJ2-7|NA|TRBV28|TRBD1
CASSGSGTGSDEQYF
TGTGCCAGCAGTGGTTCCGGGACAGGGTCTGACGAGCAGTACTTC
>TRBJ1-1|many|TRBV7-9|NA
CASSLSQANTEAFF
TGCGCCAGCAGCTTGTCCCAGGCGAACACTGAAGCTTTCTTT
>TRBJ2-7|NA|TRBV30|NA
CAWGIKGRRHEQYF
TGTGCCTGGGGAATTAAAGGTAGGCGCCACGAGCAGTACTTC
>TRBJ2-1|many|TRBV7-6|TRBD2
CASSLTSGSGTYNEQFF
TGTGCCAGCAGCTTGACTAGCGGGAGTGGTACGTACAATGAGCAGTTCTTC
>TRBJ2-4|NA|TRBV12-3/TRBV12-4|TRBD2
CASSKGLVEAKNIQYF
TGTGCCAGCAGCAAAGGACTAGTGGAAGCCAAAAACATTCAGTACTTC
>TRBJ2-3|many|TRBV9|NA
CASSARDSSDTQYF
TGTGCCAGCAGCGCCCGGGACTCGTCAGATACGCAGTATTTT
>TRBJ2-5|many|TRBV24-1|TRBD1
CATSDPGQQETQYF
TGTGCCACCAGTGACCCGGGACAGCAAGAGACCCAGTACTTC
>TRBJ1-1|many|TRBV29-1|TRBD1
CSVDRGHGTEAFF
TGCAGCGTTGACAGGGGGCATGGCACTGAAGCTTTCTTT
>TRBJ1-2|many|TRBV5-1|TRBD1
CASSTTGQAHIYGYTF
TGCGCCAGCAGCACCACGGGACAGGCACATATCTATGGCTACACCTTC
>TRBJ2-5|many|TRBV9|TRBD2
CASSGSGRLETQYF
TGTGCCAGCAGCGGCAGCGGGAGATTGGAGACCCAGTACTTC
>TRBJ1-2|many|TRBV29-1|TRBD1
CSGGPWDRAQLSPIDNYGYTF
TGCAGCGGGGGACCCTGGGACAGGGCTCAGCTTTCCCCCATCGATAACTATGGCTACACCTTC
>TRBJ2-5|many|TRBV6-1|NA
CASTEGGEGETQYF
TGTGCCAGCACAGAAGGGGGGGAGGGGGAGACCCAGTACTTC
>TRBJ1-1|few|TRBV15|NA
CATSRGGGTEAFF
TGTGCCACCAGCAGGGGGGGGGGCACTGAAGCTTTCTTT
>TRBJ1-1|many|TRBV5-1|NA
CASSNGPGNTEAFF
TGCGCCAGCAGCAACGGACCAGGGAACACTGAAGCTTTCTTT
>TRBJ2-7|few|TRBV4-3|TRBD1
CASSQGTGGRGRSYEQYF
TGCGCCAGCAGCCAGGGGACAGGCGGCAGGGGGCGATCCTACGAGCAGTACTTC